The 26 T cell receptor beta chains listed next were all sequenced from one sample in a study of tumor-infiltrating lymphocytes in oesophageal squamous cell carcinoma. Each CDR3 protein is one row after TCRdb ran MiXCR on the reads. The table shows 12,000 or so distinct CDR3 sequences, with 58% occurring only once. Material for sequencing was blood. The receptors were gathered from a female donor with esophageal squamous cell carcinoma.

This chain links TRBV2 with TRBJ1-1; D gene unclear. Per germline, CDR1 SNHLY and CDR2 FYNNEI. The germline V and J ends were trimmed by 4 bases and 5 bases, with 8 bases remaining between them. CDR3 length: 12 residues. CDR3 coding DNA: TGTGCCAGCAGTGGCGCCGGTACTGAAGCTTTCTTT. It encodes CASSGAGTEAFF.

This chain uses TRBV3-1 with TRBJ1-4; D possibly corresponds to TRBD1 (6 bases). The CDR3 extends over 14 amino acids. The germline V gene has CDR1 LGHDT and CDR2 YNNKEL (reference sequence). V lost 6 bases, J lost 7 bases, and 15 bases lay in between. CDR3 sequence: CASRPGVGVEKLFF. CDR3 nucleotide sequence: TGTGCCAGCAGGCCAGGGGTGGGCGTTGAAAAACTGTTTTTT.

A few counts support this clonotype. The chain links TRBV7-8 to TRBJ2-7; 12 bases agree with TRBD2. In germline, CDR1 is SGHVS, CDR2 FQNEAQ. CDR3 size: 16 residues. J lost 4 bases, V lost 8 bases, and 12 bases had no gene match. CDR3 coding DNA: TGTGCCAGCGGAACCCCTCGTACTAGCGGGGGGTACGAGCAGTACTTC. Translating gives CASGTPRTSGGYEQYF.

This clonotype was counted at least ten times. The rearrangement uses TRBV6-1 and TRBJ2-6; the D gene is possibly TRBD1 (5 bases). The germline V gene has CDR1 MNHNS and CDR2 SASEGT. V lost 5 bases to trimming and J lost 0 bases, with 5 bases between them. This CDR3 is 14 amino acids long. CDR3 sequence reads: CASSTGSGANVLTF. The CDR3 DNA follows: TGTGCCAGCAGTACAGGCTCTGGGGCCAACGTCCTGACTTTC.

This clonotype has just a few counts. In DNA, the CDR3 is TGTGCCAGCAGCTTAAAACAATTGGGAGGCGGGACAGATACGCAGTATTTT. Protein sequence: CASSLKQLGGGTDTQYF. V is TRBV7-3 and J is TRBJ2-3, with D maybe TRBD2 (6 bases). V was cut by 1 base and J by 3 bases, with 17 bases left in between. The CDR3 contains 17 residues. Germline CDR1 reads SGHTA; CDR2 reads FQGTGA.

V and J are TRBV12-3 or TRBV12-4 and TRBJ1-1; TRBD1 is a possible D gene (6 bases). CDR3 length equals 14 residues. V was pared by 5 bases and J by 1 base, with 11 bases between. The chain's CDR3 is CASSPQGANTEAFF. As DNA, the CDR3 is TGTGCCAGCAGTCCACAGGGTGCGAACACTGAAGCTTTCTTT.

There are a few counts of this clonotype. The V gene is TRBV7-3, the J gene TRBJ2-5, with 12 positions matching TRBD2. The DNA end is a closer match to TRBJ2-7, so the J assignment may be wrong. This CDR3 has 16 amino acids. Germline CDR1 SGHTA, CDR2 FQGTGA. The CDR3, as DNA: TGTGCCAGCAGCTCCTCGACTAGCGGGAGATACAACGAGCAGTACTTC. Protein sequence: CASSSSTSGRYNEQYF.

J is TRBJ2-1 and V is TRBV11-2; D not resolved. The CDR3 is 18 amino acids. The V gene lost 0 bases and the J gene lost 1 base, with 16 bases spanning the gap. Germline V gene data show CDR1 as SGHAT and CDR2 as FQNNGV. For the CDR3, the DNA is TGTGCCAGCAGCTTAGATCCAGAAGGAGAAGGTTCCTACAATGAGCAGTTCTTC. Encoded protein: CASSLDPEGEGSYNEQFF.

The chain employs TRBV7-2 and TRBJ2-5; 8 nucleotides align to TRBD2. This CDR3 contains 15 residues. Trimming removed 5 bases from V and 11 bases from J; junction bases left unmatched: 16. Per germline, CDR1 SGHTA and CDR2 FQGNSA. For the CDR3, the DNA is TGTGCCAGCAGCCTCTCGAGCGGGGGTAACAATGAGCAGTACTTC. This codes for CASSLSSGGNNEQYF.

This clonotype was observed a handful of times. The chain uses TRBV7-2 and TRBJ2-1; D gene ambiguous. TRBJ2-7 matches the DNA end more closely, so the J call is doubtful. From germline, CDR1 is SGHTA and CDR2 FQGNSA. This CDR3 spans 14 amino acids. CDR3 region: CASSLGASSGEQYF. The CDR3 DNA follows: TGTGCCAGCAGCTTAGGCGCTAGTTCCGGCGAGCAGTACTTC.

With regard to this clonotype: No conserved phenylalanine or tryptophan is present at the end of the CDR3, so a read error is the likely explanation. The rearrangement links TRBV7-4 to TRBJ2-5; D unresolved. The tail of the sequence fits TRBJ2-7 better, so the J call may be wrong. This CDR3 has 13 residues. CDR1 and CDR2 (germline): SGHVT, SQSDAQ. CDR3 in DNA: TGTGCCAGCAGCTTTCCGGAATCCTACGAGCAGTACTTA. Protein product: CASSFPESYEQYL.

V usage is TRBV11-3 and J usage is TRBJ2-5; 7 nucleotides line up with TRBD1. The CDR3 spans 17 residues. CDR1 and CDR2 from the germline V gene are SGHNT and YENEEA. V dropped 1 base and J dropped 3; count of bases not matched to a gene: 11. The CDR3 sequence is CASSLGFLPGTEETQYF. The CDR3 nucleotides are TGTGCCAGCAGCTTAGGATTCCTCCCGGGGACAGAAGAGACCCAGTACTTC.

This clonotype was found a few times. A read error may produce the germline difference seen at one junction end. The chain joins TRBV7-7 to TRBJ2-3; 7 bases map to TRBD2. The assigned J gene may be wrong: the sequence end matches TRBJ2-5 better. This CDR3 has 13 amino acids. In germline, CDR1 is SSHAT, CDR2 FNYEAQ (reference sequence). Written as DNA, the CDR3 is TGTGCTAGCAGCTCCGGACTAGTAGAGACCCAGTACTTC. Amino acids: CASSSGLVETQYF.

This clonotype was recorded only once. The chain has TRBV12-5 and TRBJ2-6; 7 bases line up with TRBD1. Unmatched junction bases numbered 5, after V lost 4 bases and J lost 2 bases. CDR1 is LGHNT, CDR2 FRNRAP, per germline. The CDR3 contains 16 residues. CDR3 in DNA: TGTGCTAGTGGTTGGACAGGTACCGCTGGGGCCAACGTCCTGACTTTC. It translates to CASGWTGTAGANVLTF.

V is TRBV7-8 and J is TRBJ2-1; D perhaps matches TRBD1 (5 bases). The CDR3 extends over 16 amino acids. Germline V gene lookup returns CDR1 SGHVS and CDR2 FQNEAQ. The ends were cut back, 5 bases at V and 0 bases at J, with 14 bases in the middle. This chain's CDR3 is CASSRKGPNSYNEQFF. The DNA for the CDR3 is TGTGCCAGCAGCCGCAAGGGGCCAAACTCCTACAATGAGCAGTTCTTC.

The CDR3 bases are TGTGCCAGCAGTAAACTAGCGGGAGTCAGTGAGCAGTTCTTC. This translates into CASSKLAGVSEQFF. The chain has TRBV6-2 or TRBV6-3 and TRBJ2-3, with 11 bases matching TRBD2. The J call is doubtful: the DNA matches TRBJ2-1 better. CDR1 MNHEY and CDR2 SVGEGT come from the germline V gene. The CDR3 has 14 amino acids.

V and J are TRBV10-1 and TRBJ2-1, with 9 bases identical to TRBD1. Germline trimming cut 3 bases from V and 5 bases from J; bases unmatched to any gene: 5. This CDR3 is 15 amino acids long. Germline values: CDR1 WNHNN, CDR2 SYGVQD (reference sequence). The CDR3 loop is CASSDQGQGNNEQFF. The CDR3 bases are TGCGCCAGCAGTGATCAGGGACAGGGTAACAATGAGCAGTTCTTC.

In DNA, the CDR3 is TGTGCAAGTCGTCTTCACAGGGGGTCCACAGGCTTC. Amino acid sequence: CASRLHRGSTGF. The chain has TRBV12-2 and TRBJ2-1; the DNA was not used to check the table's D call, TRBD1. TRBV12-2 counts as a pseudogene. The CDR3 runs to 12 residues.

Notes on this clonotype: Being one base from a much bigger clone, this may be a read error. The CDR3 nucleotides are TGCGCCAGCAGCCAAGCTCAGGGGTTCAGCTCCTACAATGAGCAGTACTTC. This encodes CASSQAQGFSSYNEQYF. The V and J genes are TRBV4-1 and TRBJ2-1; tentative D call: TRBD1 (6 bases). The J call may be faulty, since TRBJ2-7 better matches the DNA end. Germline-derived CDR1 and CDR2 are MGHRA and YSYEKL. CDR3 length: 17 amino acids.

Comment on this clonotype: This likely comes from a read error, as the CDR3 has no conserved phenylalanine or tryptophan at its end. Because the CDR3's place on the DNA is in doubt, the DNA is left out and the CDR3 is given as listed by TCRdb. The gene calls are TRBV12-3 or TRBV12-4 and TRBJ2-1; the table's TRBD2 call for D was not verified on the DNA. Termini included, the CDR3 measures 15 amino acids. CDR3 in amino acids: CASTRTSGSPTSSTS.

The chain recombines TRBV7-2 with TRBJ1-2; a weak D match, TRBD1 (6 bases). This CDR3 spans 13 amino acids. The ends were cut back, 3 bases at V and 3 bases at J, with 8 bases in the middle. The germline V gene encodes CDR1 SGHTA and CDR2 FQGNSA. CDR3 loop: CASSLDSDYGYTF. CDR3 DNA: TGTGCCAGCAGCTTGGACAGTGACTATGGCTACACCTTC.

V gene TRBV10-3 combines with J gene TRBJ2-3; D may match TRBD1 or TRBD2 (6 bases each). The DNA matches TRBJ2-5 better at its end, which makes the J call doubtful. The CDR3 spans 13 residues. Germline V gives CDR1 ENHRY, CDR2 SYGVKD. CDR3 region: CAISERGAVTQYF. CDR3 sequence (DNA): TGTGCCATCAGTGAGAGGGGGGCGGTGACCCAGTACTTC.

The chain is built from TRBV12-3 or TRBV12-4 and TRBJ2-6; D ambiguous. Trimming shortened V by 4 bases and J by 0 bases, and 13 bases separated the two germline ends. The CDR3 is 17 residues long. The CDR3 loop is CASSSWNWLSGANVLTF. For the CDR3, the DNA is TGTGCCAGCAGTTCGTGGAACTGGCTCTCTGGGGCCAACGTCCTGACTTTC.

The CDR3 spells CASSLPPGQGTYEQYF. The CDR3 bases are TGTGCCAGCAGTCTACCTCCGGGACAGGGGACCTACGAGCAGTACTTC. V is TRBV28 and J is TRBJ2-7; TRBD1 aligns across 10 bases. The germline gives CDR1 MDHEN, CDR2 SYDVKM. The junction had 9 bases not matched to a gene; V was cut back by 5 bases and J by 2 bases. The CDR3 has 16 amino acids.

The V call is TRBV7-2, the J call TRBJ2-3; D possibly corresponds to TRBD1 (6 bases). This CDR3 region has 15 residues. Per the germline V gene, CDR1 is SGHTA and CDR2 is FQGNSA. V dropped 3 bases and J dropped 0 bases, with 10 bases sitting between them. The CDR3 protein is CASSLPTGSTDTQYF. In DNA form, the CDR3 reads TGTGCCAGCAGCTTGCCCACAGGGAGCACAGATACGCAGTATTTT.

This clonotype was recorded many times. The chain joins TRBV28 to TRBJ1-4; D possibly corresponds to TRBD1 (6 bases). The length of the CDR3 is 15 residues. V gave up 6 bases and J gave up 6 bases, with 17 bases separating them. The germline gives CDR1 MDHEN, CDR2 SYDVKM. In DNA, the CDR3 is TGTGCCAGCAGCCCACGACAGGAATGGGATGAAAAACTGTTTTTT. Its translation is CASSPRQEWDEKLFF.